These T cell receptor beta chains were read from a single sample in a study of T cell responses to AZD1222 COVID-19 vaccine. The table came from immunoSEQ multiplex PCR; TCRdb's copy has only in-frame clones and leaves some out. The data hold 130,000 to 150,000 clones, with 70% to 90% observed a single time. This specimen was peripheral blood, taken on day 0 of AZD1222 vaccination. Receptors originate from an adult in good health. CDR3s include the opening cysteine and the closing phenylalanine or tryptophan. A D gene is named only where the DNA matches it firmly. Not all rows give a size; the values are once, few, many and, for expanded clones, a class.

j_gene | d_gene | abundance | v_gene | CDR3aa | CDR3nt
TRBJ2-2 | TRBD2 | NA | TRBV19 | CASTPGLPYTGELFF | TGTGCCAGTACTCCGGGACTACCCTACACCGGGGAGCTGTTTTTT
TRBJ1-5 | NA | NA | TRBV4-3 | CASSQVRHPGLPQHF | TGCGCCAGCAGCCAAGTCAGGCATCCAGGCCTGCCCCAGCATTTT
TRBJ1-1 | NA | NA | TRBV9 | CASSVGGREATEAFF | TGTGCCAGCAGCGTAGGTGGCAGGGAGGCCACTGAAGCTTTCTTT
TRBJ1-6 | NA | NA | TRBV19 | CASTPGGIFRAPLHF | TGTGCCAGTACCCCGGGAGGGATTTTTAGAGCACCCCTCCACTTT
TRBJ2-2 | NA | NA | TRBV4-3 | CASSQVSEVRTGELFF | TGCGCCAGCAGCCAAGTGTCCGAGGTTAGGACCGGGGAGCTGTTTTTT
TRBJ2-7 | TRBD1 | NA | TRBV3-1/TRBV3-2 | CASSQSLTGYHEQYF | TGTGCCAGCAGCCAAAGTTTGACAGGGTACCACGAGCAGTACTTC
TRBJ1-2 | NA | NA | TRBV9 | CASSVGAGSGYTF | TGTGCCAGCAGCGTAGGGGCAGGGTCTGGCTACACCTTC
TRBJ2-7 | TRBD2 | NA | TRBV30 | CAWSDGRSSYEQYF | TGTGCCTGGAGTGACGGGAGGTCCTCCTACGAGCAGTACTTC
TRBJ2-7 | TRBD2 | NA | TRBV19 | CASSRLAGENEQYF | TGTGCCAGTAGTCGACTAGCGGGAGAAAACGAGCAGTACTTC
TRBJ2-2 | TRBD2 | NA | TRBV7-3 | CASSFREGGTGELFF | TGTGCCAGCAGCTTCCGGGAGGGCGGGACCGGGGAGCTGTTTTTT
TRBJ1-1 | NA | NA | TRBV11-2 | CASSAGTVKNTEAFF | TGTGCCAGCAGCGCCGGGACGGTGAAGAACACTGAAGCTTTCTTT
TRBJ2-1 | TRBD1 | once | TRBV2 | CASRYPGQRYNEQFF | TGTGCCAGCAGGTACCCGGGACAGCGTTACAATGAGCAGTTCTTC
TRBJ2-1 | TRBD2 | NA | TRBV7-2 | CASSSGTSVGEKFF | TGTGCCAGCAGCTCCGGGACTAGCGTTGGGGAGAAGTTCTTC
TRBJ2-3 | NA | NA | TRBV28 | CATLRTSWGDTQYF | TGTGCCACCCTCCGGACGTCCTGGGGAGATACGCAGTATTTT
TRBJ1-6 | NA | NA | TRBV6-5 | CASSYLDSPLHF | TGTGCCAGCAGTTACCTTGATTCACCCCTCCACTTT
TRBJ2-3 | NA | NA | TRBV4-1 | CASSHGGGTGDTQYF | TGCGCCAGCAGCCATGGAGGGGGCACGGGGGATACGCAGTATTTT
TRBJ2-7 | NA | NA | TRBV2 | CAIASSYEQYF | TGTGCCATCGCGTCCTCCTACGAGCAGTACTTC
TRBJ2-1 | TRBD2 | NA | TRBV30 | CAWSVRLAVSSYNEQFF | TGTGCCTGGAGTGTACGACTAGCGGTAAGCTCCTACAATGAGCAGTTCTTC
TRBJ1-2 | NA | NA | TRBV5-1 | CASSLRGNYGYTF | TGCGCCAGCAGCCTTCGCGGTAACTATGGCTACACCTTC
TRBJ2-7 | NA | NA | TRBV27 | CAVRGPSYEQYF | TGTGCCGTGAGGGGCCCCTCCTACGAGCAGTACTTC
TRBJ1-2 | NA | NA | TRBV7-8 | CASSPGGTSNYGYTF | TGTGCCAGCAGCCCTGGCGGGACATCCAACTATGGCTACACCTTC
TRBJ1-2 | NA | once | TRBV6-5 | CASRYPGNYGYTF | TGTGCCAGCAGGTATCCCGGGAACTATGGCTACACCTTC
TRBJ1-1 | NA | NA | TRBV7-8 | CASSSYQNTEAFF | TGTGCCAGCAGCTCGTATCAGAACACTGAAGCTTTCTTT
TRBJ2-2 | TRBD2 | NA | TRBV19 | CASAPTSGNTGELFF | TGTGCCAGCGCGCCTACTAGCGGTAACACCGGGGAGCTGTTTTTT
TRBJ1-5 | NA | few | TRBV28 | CASAPGGKQPQHF | TGTGCCAGCGCCCCGGGGGGTAAGCAGCCCCAGCATTTT
TRBJ2-1 | NA | NA | TRBV3-1/TRBV3-2 | CASSQVVNEQFF | TGTGCCAGCAGCCAAGTCGTCAATGAGCAGTTCTTC
TRBJ2-2 | NA | NA | TRBV19 | CASSNGGRTGELFF | TGTGCCAGTAGTAATGGGGGGCGTACCGGGGAGCTGTTTTTT
TRBJ1-5 | TRBD1 | NA | TRBV28 | CASSPLALDRGQPQHF | TGTGCCAGCAGTCCGCTAGCCCTGGACAGGGGACAGCCCCAGCATTTT
TRBJ2-5 | NA | NA | TRBV19 | CASKDGAGETQYF | TGTGCCAGTAAGGACGGGGCGGGAGAGACCCAGTACTTC
TRBJ1-5 | NA | NA | TRBV10-1 | CAAHNQPQHF | TGCGCCGCCCACAATCAGCCCCAGCATTTT
TRBJ2-1 | NA | NA | TRBV28 | CASTPGTHHNEQFF | TGTGCCAGCACCCCGGGAACTCATCACAATGAGCAGTTCTTC
TRBJ2-7 | TRBD2 | NA | TRBV3-1/TRBV3-2 | CASSQDLSGRGVYEQYF | TGTGCCAGCAGCCAAGATCTTAGCGGGAGAGGGGTCTACGAGCAGTACTTC
TRBJ1-1 | NA | NA | TRBV14 | CASSRVGLDAFF | TGTGCCAGCAGCCGGGTAGGGCTAGACGCTTTCTTT
TRBJ1-1 | NA | NA | TRBV27 | CASSLPPGEGNTEAFF | TGTGCCAGCAGTTTACCGCCCGGGGAGGGAAACACTGAAGCTTTCTTT